The next 4 T cell receptor beta chains were all read from a single sample in a study of T-cell memory formation after mild COVID-19. TCRdb reprocessed the 5' RACE reads with MiXCR, giving one entry per CDR3 protein. Of about 200,000 distinct CDR3 sequences listed, approximately 20% are singletons. Sequenced sample: PBMCs or a T cell subset sorted from them (not recorded which). The source of these receptors is an adult woman who had mild COVID-19 (a few samples of this study predate the infection). Cell type and time point are not known.

This clonotype was counted between two and nine times. The chain carries TRBV18 and TRBJ2-7; 12 bases match TRBD2. The junction had 1 base not matched to a gene; V was cut back by 3 bases and J by 1 base. This CDR3 has 15 residues. Germline-derived CDR1 and CDR2 are KGHSH and LQKENI. CDR3 nucleotides: TGTGCCAGCTCACCGACTAGCGGGGGATCCTACGAGCAGTACTTC. Protein sequence: CASSPTSGGSYEQYF. Together with reference TRBV18 and TRBJ2-7, the CDR3 gives the full variable domain: NAGVMQNPRHLVRRRGQEARLRCSPMKGHSHVYWYRQLPEEGLKFMVYLQKENIIDESGMPKERFSAEFPKEGPSILRIQQVVRGDSAAYFCASSPTSGGSYEQYFGPGTRLTVT.

V is TRBV20-1 and J is TRBJ2-7, with TRBD1 identical over 8 bases. The ends lost 1 base at V and 0 bases at J; junction bases unmatched: 11. The germline V gene encodes CDR1 DFQATT and CDR2 SNEGSKA (reference sequence). The CDR3 is 17 amino acids. CDR3 sequence reads: CSARGYPTGASSYEQYF. The CDR3, as DNA: TGCAGTGCTAGAGGTTATCCGACAGGGGCAAGCTCCTACGAGCAGTACTTC.

The chain uses TRBV27 and TRBJ1-2, with D unresolved. This CDR3 spans 16 amino acids. V lost 1 base, J lost 4 bases, and 16 bases lay in between. Germline loops: CDR1 MNHEY, CDR2 SMNVEV (reference sequence). The chain's CDR3 is CASSLYGPHSGYGYTF. The CDR3 bases are TGTGCCAGCAGTTTATATGGGCCACACTCCGGCTATGGCTACACCTTC.

The rearrangement joins TRBV5-1 to TRBJ2-7; 10 bases fit TRBD1. Germline CDR1 SGHRS, CDR2 YFSETQ. V trimming: 6 bases; J trimming: 5 bases; junction bases outside the gene matches: 5. This CDR3 is built from 13 residues. The DNA of the CDR3 is TGCGCCAGCATGGGACAGGGGTTGAACGAGCAGTACTTC. It is translated as CASMGQGLNEQYF.